Detailed here is one T cell receptor (beta chain). Assay used: immunoSEQ multiplex PCR; TCRdb lists only in-frame clones, some missing. The data hold about 38,000 clones, with 80% to 95% observed a single time. The entry originates in a study of T cell changes during pregnancy in multiple sclerosis. The TCR was taken from a female donor with multiple sclerosis, enrolled in a pregnancy study. The specimen comprised CD8+ T cells from peripheral blood mononuclear cells, sampled after pregnancy.

Written as DNA, the CDR3 is TGTGCCAGCAGCTCCAGCGGGGGGTACACAGATACGCAGTATTTT. It translates to CASSSSGGYTDTQYF. The rearrangement links TRBV9 to TRBJ2-3, with TRBD2 matching over 9 bases. The germline V gene encodes CDR1 SGDLS and CDR2 YYNGEE. The trim removed 4 bases at V and 2 bases at J, leaving 5 bases unmatched. The length of the CDR3 is 15 residues.